This entry lists 29 T cell receptor beta chains sequenced from one sample in a study of CD8+CD57+ T cells in acquired aplastic anemia. The patients chosen for sequencing had shown expansion of CD8+CD57+ cells (detected by flow cytometry). Genomic DNA acted as the template from which TCR beta VDJ combination and CDR3 sequence profiling were carried out. TCRdb processed the reads anew with MiXCR; each CDR3 protein has one entry. The sample lists under 150,000 distinct CDR3 sequences, over 30% occurring once. The material sequenced was sorted CD4+, CD8+, or CD8+CD57+ T cells (not recorded which) from PBMCs. These receptors were obtained from a human donor with aplastic anemia.

The chain combines TRBV10-1 with TRBJ2-7; the D gene is possibly TRBD2 (6 bases). The V end was cut by 8 bases, the J end by 5 bases, with 10 bases between. The CDR3 runs 11 residues. The germline gives CDR1 WNHNN, CDR2 SYGVQD (reference sequence). CDR3 amino acids: CASRSGDEQYF. In DNA form, the CDR3 reads TGCGCCAGCCGATCGGGGGACGAGCAGTACTTC.

Many counts were recorded for this clonotype. This sequence joins TRBV24-1 and TRBJ1-5; D is unresolved. V lost 1 base to trimming and J lost 4 bases, with 7 bases between them. Germline CDR1 KGHDR, CDR2 SFDVKD. The CDR3 length is 14 residues. This CDR3 reads CATSDLERNQPQHF. CDR3 nucleotide sequence: TGTGCCACCAGTGATTTAGAGAGAAATCAGCCCCAGCATTTT.

This clonotype has ten or more counts. V and J are TRBV7-9 and TRBJ1-4; D remains unclear. Trimming removed 2 bases from V and 2 bases from J, with 12 bases in between. This CDR3 comprises 16 residues. The germline gives CDR1 SEHNR, CDR2 FQNEAQ (reference sequence). CDR3 residues: CASSLSGVTTNEKLFF. The CDR3 DNA sequence: TGTGCCAGCAGCTTATCCGGGGTAACGACTAATGAAAAACTGTTTTTT.

The table lists this clonotype with many counts. The rearrangement uses TRBV12-5 and TRBJ1-1; D unresolved. CDR1 LGHNT and CDR2 FRNRAP come from the germline V gene. V was pared by 3 bases and J by 5 bases, with 13 bases between. The length of the CDR3 is 14 residues. CDR3: CASGFQRTGTEAFF. In DNA, the CDR3 is TGTGCTAGTGGTTTTCAGAGGACGGGGACTGAAGCTTTCTTT. The full variable domain, rest sourced from reference TRBV12-5 and TRBJ1-1, is DARVTQTPRHKVTEMGQEVTMRCQPILGHNTVFWYRQTMMQGLELLAYFRNRAPLDDSGMPKDRFSAEMPDATLATLKIQPSEPRDSAVYFCASGFQRTGTEAFFGQGTRLTVV.

Concerning this clonotype: This sequence may be a read error, since a much larger clone differs from it by one base. The chain couples TRBV13 to TRBJ2-6; D remains ambiguous. CDR1 and CDR2 from the germline V gene are PRHDT and FYEKMQ (reference sequence). The CDR3 sequence is 13 residues long. CDR3 nucleotide sequence: TGTGCCAGCAGCTCCGACTGGGCCAACGTCCTGGCTTTC. Its translation: CASSSDWANVLAF.

Worth noting for this clonotype: The conserved closing phenylalanine or tryptophan is absent in this CDR3, likely reflecting a read error. The J gene is TRBJ2-2, the V gene TRBV6-1; TRBD2 is a possible D gene (7 bases). Per the germline V gene, CDR1 is MNHNS and CDR2 is SASEGT. The V end was cut by 7 bases, the J end by 5 bases, with 17 bases between. CDR3 size: 15 residues. CDR3 sequence (DNA): TGTGCCAGCACCCTGGGGGGGGCGGGGACCGGGGAGCTGTTTTTG. Its protein is CASTLGGAGTGELFL.

As to this clonotype: One end of the junction varies from germline; a read error may be responsible. The V and J genes are TRBV9 and TRBJ2-2, with D possibly being TRBD2 (5 bases). The CDR3 totals 15 residues. Looked up from germline, CDR1 is SGDLS and CDR2 is YYNGEE. CDR3 sequence: CASSVGSRDSGEPFF. CDR3 DNA sequence: TGTGCCAGCAGCGTAGGATCAAGGGATTCCGGGGAGCCGTTTTTT.

The table lists this clonotype with a few counts. With a much larger clone just one base away, this may be a read error. The chain recombines TRBV5-1 with TRBJ1-5; no clear D. V was trimmed by 0 bases and J by 9 bases, leaving 13 bases between them. The germline V gene encodes CDR1 SGHRS and CDR2 YFSETQ. This CDR3 is built from 14 residues. The CDR3 coding sequence is TGCGCCAGCAGCTTGGGGACGGAAGGTGGGCCCCAGCATTTT. This codes for CASSLGTEGGPQHF.

About this clonotype: Being one base from a much bigger clone, this may be a read error. The chain combines TRBV12-3 or TRBV12-4 with TRBJ2-5; D is possibly TRBD2 (7 bases). V lost 4 bases and J 5 bases, leaving 20 bases between the germline ends. The CDR3 spans 16 residues. The CDR3 spells CASSSAGGPPQETQYF. As DNA, the CDR3 is TGTGCCAGCAGTTCCGCCGGGGGGCCCCCCCAGGAGACCCAGTACTTC.

This clonotype has ten or more counts. This chain links TRBV2 with TRBJ1-1, with 7 bases identical to TRBD1. J lost 10 bases, V lost 6 bases, and 23 bases had no gene match. The CDR3 is made up of 17 amino acids. Per the germline V gene, CDR1 is SNHLY and CDR2 is FYNNEI. The CDR3 sequence: CASSSIVGTEESQRAFF. CDR3 coding DNA: TGTGCCAGCAGCTCCATAGTAGGGACAGAGGAGTCCCAAAGAGCTTTCTTT.

This clonotype was counted at least ten times. The chain combines TRBV5-1 with TRBJ2-1; 7 bases agree with TRBD1. The germline CDR1 and CDR2 sequences are SGHRS and YFSETQ. The CDR3 has 14 residues. Trimming removed 7 bases from V and 1 base from J; junction bases left unmatched: 5. CDR3 in amino acids: CASADRVSYNEQFF. For the CDR3, the DNA is TGCGCCAGCGCTGACAGGGTTTCCTACAATGAGCAGTTCTTC.

This clonotype was counted at least ten times. The rearrangement links TRBV5-4 to TRBJ1-6, with D tentatively TRBD1 (5 bases). CDR1 SGHNT and CDR2 YYREEE come from the germline V gene (reference sequence). The CDR3 runs 16 residues. Trimming stripped 3 bases from V and 8 bases from J, with 18 bases between. In DNA form, the CDR3 reads TGTGCCAGCAGCTCGGGGCAGGCCAGGGTCGATTCACCCCTCCACTTT. Translation gives CASSSGQARVDSPLHF.

Ten or more counts support this clonotype. CDR3 sequence reads: CASSLRDTLGV. CDR3 DNA: TGTGCCAGCAGCCTCCGGGACACCCTCGGTGTC. This chain connects TRBV11-2 to TRBJ2-7; D may be TRBD1 (6 bases). The CDR3 is 11 residues long. CDR1 and CDR2 from the germline V gene are SGHAT and FQNNGV.

This clonotype was seen at least ten times. CDR3 in amino acids: CATSAHLAGGQETQYF. DNA of the CDR3: TGTGCCACCAGTGCCCACCTAGCGGGGGGGCAAGAGACCCAGTACTTC. The chain links TRBV24-1 to TRBJ2-5; 12 bases are a match to TRBD2. Looked up from germline, CDR1 is KGHDR and CDR2 is SFDVKD. The CDR3 runs to 16 residues. J lost 2 bases, V lost 5 bases, and 5 bases had no gene match.

This chain uses TRBV5-4 with TRBJ2-1; TRBD2 matches 10 bases. Germline lookup yields CDR1 SGHNT and CDR2 YYREEE (reference sequence). The CDR3 is 17 amino acids. V shed 2 bases and J 7 bases; nucleotides not matched to a gene: 12. CDR3 coding DNA: TGTGCCAGCAGCTTCCTCCGGAGCGGGGGGGCCGTGAATGAGCAGTTCTTC. It specifies CASSFLRSGGAVNEQFF.

This clonotype was seen more than once but under ten times. The rearrangement uses TRBV27 and TRBJ1-1; D gene unclear. This CDR3 is built from 13 residues. Deletions cut 4 bases from V and 1 base from J, with 7 bases between. Germline CDR1 MNHEY, CDR2 SMNVEV (reference sequence). The CDR3 sequence: CASSSTPNTEAFF. As DNA, the CDR3 is TGTGCCAGCAGTTCAACACCGAACACTGAAGCTTTCTTT.

The chain has TRBV7-6 and TRBJ2-7; tentatively, D is TRBD2 (6 bases). CDR3 length equals 13 residues. Germline V gives CDR1 SGHVS, CDR2 FNYEAQ. V was pared by 5 bases and J by 6 bases, with 14 bases between. CDR3 amino acids: CASSQTVGGEQYF. In nucleotides, the CDR3 is TGTGCCAGCAGCCAAACCGTCGGGGGCGAGCAGTACTTC.

The J gene is TRBJ2-1, the V gene TRBV20-1; 9 positions match TRBD2. CDR1 is DFQATT, CDR2 SNEGSKA, per germline (reference sequence). The CDR3 length is 19 residues. The V gene end was trimmed by 3 bases and the J gene end by 3 bases; junction bases not matched to a gene: 18. This CDR3 reads CSARIGVSGGPGFYNEQFF. As DNA, the CDR3 is TGCAGTGCTAGGATCGGGGTTAGCGGGGGCCCCGGTTTCTACAATGAGCAGTTCTTC.

This clonotype occurred many times. V and J are TRBV7-9 and TRBJ2-5; 8 nucleotides line up with TRBD1. Trimming at V came to 5 bases and at J to 4 bases, leaving 15 bases not matched to a gene. This CDR3 region has 17 residues. Germline-derived CDR1 and CDR2 are SEHNR and FQNEAQ (reference sequence). CDR3 coding DNA: TGTGCCAGCAGCCGCATAACCCACAGGGGGGCAGGAGAGACCCAGTACTTC. This codes for CASSRITHRGAGETQYF.

The table lists this clonotype with a count of one. The rearrangement uses TRBV15 and TRBJ2-7; 10 bases align to TRBD2. This CDR3 region has 15 residues. V shed 6 bases and J 2 bases; nucleotides not matched to a gene: 7. Germline CDR1 LNHNV, CDR2 YYDKDF (reference sequence). The CDR3 region is CATRASSGGTYEQYF. CDR3 DNA: TGTGCCACCAGGGCCTCTAGCGGGGGTACCTACGAGCAGTACTTC.

The table lists this clonotype with many counts. The CDR3 is CSVALGASSYNEQFF. The CDR3, as DNA: TGCAGCGTGGCACTAGGGGCGAGCTCCTACAATGAGCAGTTCTTC. The chain joins TRBV29-1 to TRBJ2-1; D is perhaps TRBD1 or TRBD2 (5 bases each). The CDR3 is 15 amino acids. With 6 bases removed from V and 0 bases from J, the gap between germline ends came to 15 bases. CDR1 is SQVTM and CDR2 is ANQGSEA in the germline V gene.

This chain uses TRBV2 with TRBJ2-7, with D possibly TRBD2 on 5 matching bases. CDR3 length: 15 amino acids. Germline-derived CDR1 and CDR2 are SNHLY and FYNNEI. V was cut by 5 bases and J by 2 bases, with 16 bases left in between. This CDR3 reads CASSRVRTAAYEQYF. CDR3 sequence (DNA): TGTGCCAGCAGTAGGGTAAGGACTGCTGCCTACGAGCAGTACTTC.

The V call is TRBV2, the J call TRBJ1-1; D gene uncertain. The germline V and J ends were trimmed by 7 bases and 1 base, with 7 bases remaining between them. This CDR3 region has 12 residues. CDR1 SNHLY and CDR2 FYNNEI come from the germline V gene. CDR3 sequence reads: CASTAENTEAFF. The DNA for the CDR3 is TGTGCCAGCACCGCAGAGAACACTGAAGCTTTCTTT.

This clonotype has a handful of counts. This sequence joins TRBV6-1 and TRBJ2-2; TRBD2 matches at 9 bases. The V gene end was trimmed by 6 bases and the J gene end by 7 bases; junction bases not matched to a gene: 9. The CDR3 is made up of 15 amino acids. Germline assignment: CDR1 MNHNS and CDR2 SASEGT. CDR3 nucleotide sequence: TGTGCCAGCAGCGTTAGCGGGGGTAGTGTCGGGGAGCTGTTTTTT. It translates to CASSVSGGSVGELFF.

The J gene is TRBJ2-7, the V gene TRBV5-6, with 7 bases aligning to TRBD1. CDR3 size: 13 residues. V was clipped by 2 bases and J by 5 bases; unmatched bases: 4. Germline CDR1 and CDR2: SGHDT and YYEEEE. The CDR3 coding sequence is TGTGCCAGCAGCTTAGACAGGGTGGACGAGCAGTACTTC. Its protein product is CASSLDRVDEQYF.

The chain employs TRBV28 and TRBJ2-7; TRBD1 might be the D (5 bases). V was clipped by 2 bases and J by 1 base, with 9 bases between them. Germline assignment: CDR1 MDHEN and CDR2 SYDVKM. This CDR3 has 14 amino acids. As DNA, the CDR3 is TGTGCCAGCAGTTTACTGACAGTTTCCTACGAGCAGTACTTC. Protein sequence: CASSLLTVSYEQYF.

The rearrangement uses TRBV2 and TRBJ1-2; D call uncertain. V lost 6 bases to trimming and J lost 4 bases, with 12 bases between them. Germline CDR1 reads SNHLY; CDR2 reads FYNNEI. The CDR3 loop spans 13 amino acids. CDR3 sequence (DNA): TGTGCCAGCAGGAGGGCGACCACCTATGGCTACACCTTC. This translates into CASRRATTYGYTF.

This clonotype appeared many times. The CDR3 DNA reads as TGCGCCAGCAGCGAGGGGTCGGGCCAAGAGACCCAGTACTTC. This encodes CASSEGSGQETQYF. J is TRBJ2-5 and V is TRBV5-1; possibly TRBD1 or TRBD2 for D (5 bases each). The CDR3 is 14 amino acids. Germline V gene sequence: CDR1 SGHRS, CDR2 YFSETQ. The ends were cut back, 4 bases at V and 1 base at J, with 11 bases in the middle.

This clonotype has at least ten counts. The rearrangement links TRBV7-6 to TRBJ2-3, with D possibly being TRBD1 or TRBD2 (6 bases each). In germline, CDR1 is SGHVS, CDR2 FNYEAQ. CDR3 length equals 15 residues. The V gene lost 1 base and the J gene lost 5 bases, with 13 bases spanning the gap. The CDR3 DNA follows: TGTGCCAGCAGCTTAGTAACGGGGGCAGGAGATACGCAGTATTTT. This encodes CASSLVTGAGDTQYF.